This T cell receptor beta chain was recorded in a study of tumor-infiltrating lymphocytes in glioblastoma multiforme. About this clonotype: The junction shows a germline mismatch at one end, possibly a read error.

TCRB libraries came from RNA via three nested multiplex PCR rounds. One entry per CDR3 protein, called by TCRdb with MiXCR from the multiplex PCR reads. This table has some 15,000 distinct CDR3 sequences, 55% to 85% appearing once. This CDR3 region has 14 residues. CDR1 DFQATT and CDR2 SNEGSKA come from the germline V gene (reference sequence). V gene TRBV20-1 combines with J gene TRBJ1-1; 8 bases line up with TRBD1. The sample was brain tumor tissue. This clonotype was obtained from a male donor with glioblastoma. The CDR3 coding sequence is TGCAGTGCTAGAAACCCACAGGGGGGACCTGATGCTTTCTTT. Translated: CSARNPQGGPDAFF.